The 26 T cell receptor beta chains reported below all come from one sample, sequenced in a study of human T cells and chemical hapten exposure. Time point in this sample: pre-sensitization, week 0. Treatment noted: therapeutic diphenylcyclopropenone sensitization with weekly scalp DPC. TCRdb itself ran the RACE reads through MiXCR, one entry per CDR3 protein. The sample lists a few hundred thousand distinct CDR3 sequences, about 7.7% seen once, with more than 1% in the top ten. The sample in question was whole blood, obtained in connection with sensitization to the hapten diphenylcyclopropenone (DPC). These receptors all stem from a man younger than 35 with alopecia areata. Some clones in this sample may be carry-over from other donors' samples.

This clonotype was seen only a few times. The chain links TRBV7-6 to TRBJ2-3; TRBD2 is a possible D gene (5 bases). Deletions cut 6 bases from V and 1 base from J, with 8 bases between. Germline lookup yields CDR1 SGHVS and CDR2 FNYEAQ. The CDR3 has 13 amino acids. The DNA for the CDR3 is TGTGCCAGCAGGAACGGGGGCACAGATACGCAGTATTTT. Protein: CASRNGGTDTQYF.

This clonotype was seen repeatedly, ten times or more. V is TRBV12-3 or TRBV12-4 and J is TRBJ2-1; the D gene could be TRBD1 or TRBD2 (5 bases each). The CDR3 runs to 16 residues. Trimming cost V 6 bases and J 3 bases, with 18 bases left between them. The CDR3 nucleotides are TGTGCCAGCAGCCTTGCCGGGCCGAGGGGCTACAATGAGCAGTTCTTC. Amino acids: CASSLAGPRGYNEQFF.

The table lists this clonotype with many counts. For the CDR3, the DNA is TGTGCCAGCGGACAGGGGGTAGACGCTGAAGCTTTCTTT. Translation gives CASGQGVDAEAFF. J is TRBJ1-1 and V is TRBV12-3 or TRBV12-4, with 10 bases lining up with TRBD1. The CDR3 runs to 13 residues. Trimming took 8 bases from V and 6 from J; bases not matched to a gene: 6.

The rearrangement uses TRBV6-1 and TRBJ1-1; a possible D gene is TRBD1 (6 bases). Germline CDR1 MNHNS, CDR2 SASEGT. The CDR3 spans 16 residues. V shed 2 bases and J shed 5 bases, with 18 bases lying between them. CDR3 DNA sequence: TGTGCCAGCAGTGAAACTTACGGCAGGGGCAATACTGAAGCTTTCTTT. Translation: CASSETYGRGNTEAFF.

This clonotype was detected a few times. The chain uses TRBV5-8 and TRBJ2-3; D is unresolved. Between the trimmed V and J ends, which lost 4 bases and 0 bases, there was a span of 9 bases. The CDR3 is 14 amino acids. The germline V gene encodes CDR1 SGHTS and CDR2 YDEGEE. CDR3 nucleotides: TGTGCCAGCAGCGATGGAACTAGCACAGATACGCAGTATTTT. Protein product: CASSDGTSTDTQYF.

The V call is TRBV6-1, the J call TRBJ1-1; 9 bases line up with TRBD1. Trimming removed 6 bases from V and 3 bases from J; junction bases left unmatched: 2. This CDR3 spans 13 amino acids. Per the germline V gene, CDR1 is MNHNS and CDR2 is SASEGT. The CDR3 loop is CASRRDRDTEAFF. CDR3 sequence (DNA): TGTGCCAGCAGGAGGGACAGGGACACTGAAGCTTTCTTT.

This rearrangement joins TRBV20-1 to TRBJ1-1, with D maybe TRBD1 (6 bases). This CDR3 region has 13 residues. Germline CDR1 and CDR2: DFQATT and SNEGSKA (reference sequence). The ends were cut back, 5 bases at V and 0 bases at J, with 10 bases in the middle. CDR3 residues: CSAPRGLNTEAFF. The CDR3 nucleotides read TGCAGTGCTCCGCGGGGGCTGAACACTGAAGCTTTCTTT.

The CDR3 here is CASSSGQRINEKLFF. The CDR3 bases are TGTGCCAGCAGCTCGGGACAGAGGATTAATGAAAAACTGTTTTTT. The chain couples TRBV7-9 to TRBJ1-4; 7 bases map to TRBD1. The germline gives CDR1 SEHNR, CDR2 FQNEAQ (reference sequence). Losses at the gene ends were 4 bases for V and 4 bases for J; bases not matched to a gene: 6. This CDR3 has 15 residues.

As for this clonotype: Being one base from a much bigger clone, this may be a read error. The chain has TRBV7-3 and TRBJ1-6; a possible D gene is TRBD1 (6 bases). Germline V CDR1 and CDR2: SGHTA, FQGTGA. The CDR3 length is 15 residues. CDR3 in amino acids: CAGRDRPKNNSPLHF. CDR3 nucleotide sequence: TGTGCCGGCAGAGACAGGCCCAAAAATAATTCACCCCTCCACTTT.

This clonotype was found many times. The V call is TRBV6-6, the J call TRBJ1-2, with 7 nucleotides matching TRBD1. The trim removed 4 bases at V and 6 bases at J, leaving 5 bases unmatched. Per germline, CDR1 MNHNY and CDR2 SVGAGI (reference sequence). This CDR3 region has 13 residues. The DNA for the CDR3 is TGTGCCAGCAGTTCCACAGGGGACGATGGCTACACCTTC. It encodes CASSSTGDDGYTF.

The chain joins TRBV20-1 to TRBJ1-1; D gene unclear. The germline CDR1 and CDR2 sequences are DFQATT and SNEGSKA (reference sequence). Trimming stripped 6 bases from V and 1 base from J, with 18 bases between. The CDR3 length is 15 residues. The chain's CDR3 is CSARTGYLGNTEAFF. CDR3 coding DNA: TGCAGTGCAAGGACTGGCTACCTAGGGAACACTGAAGCTTTCTTT.

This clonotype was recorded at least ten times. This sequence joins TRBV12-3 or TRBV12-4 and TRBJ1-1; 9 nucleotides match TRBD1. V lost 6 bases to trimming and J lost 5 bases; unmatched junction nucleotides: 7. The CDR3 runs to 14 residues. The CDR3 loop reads CASRLQTGGTEAFF. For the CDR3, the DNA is TGTGCCAGCAGATTGCAGACAGGGGGGACTGAAGCTTTCTTT.

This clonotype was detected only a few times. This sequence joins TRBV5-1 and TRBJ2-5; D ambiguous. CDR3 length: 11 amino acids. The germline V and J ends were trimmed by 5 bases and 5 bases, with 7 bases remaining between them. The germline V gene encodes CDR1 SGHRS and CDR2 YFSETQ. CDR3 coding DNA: TGCGCCAGCAGTGCATCGGAGACCCAGTACTTC. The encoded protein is CASSASETQYF. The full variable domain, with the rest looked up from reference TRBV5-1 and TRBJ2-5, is KAGVTQTPRYLIKTRGQQVTLSCSPISGHRSVSWYQQTPGQGLQFLFEYFSETQRNKGNFPGRFSGRQFSNSRSEMNVSTLELGDSALYLCASSASETQYFGPGTRLLVL.

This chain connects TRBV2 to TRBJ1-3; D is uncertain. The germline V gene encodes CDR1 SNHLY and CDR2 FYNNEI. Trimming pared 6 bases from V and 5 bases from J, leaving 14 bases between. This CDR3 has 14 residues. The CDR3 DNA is TGTGCCAGCAGGACTTCCGGGATTCGAAACACCATATATTTT. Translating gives CASRTSGIRNTIYF.

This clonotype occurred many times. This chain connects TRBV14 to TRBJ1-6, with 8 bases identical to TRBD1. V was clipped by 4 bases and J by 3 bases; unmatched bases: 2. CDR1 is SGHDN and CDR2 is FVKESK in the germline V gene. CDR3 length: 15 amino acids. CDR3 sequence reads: CASSPDRGYNSPLHF. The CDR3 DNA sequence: TGTGCCAGCAGCCCCGACAGGGGCTATAATTCACCCCTCCACTTT.

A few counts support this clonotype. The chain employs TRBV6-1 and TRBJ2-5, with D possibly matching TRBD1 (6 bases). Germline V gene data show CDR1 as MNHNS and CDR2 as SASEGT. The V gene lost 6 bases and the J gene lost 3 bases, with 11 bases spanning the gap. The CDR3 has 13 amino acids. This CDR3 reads CASRENREETQYF. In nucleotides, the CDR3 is TGTGCCAGCAGAGAGAACAGGGAAGAGACCCAGTACTTC.

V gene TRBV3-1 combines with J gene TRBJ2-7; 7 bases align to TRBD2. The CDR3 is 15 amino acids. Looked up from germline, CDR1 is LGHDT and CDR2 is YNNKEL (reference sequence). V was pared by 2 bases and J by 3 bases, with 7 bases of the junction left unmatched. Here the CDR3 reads CASSQPIAGVYEQYF. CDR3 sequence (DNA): TGTGCCAGCAGCCAACCAATAGCGGGCGTCTACGAGCAGTACTTC.

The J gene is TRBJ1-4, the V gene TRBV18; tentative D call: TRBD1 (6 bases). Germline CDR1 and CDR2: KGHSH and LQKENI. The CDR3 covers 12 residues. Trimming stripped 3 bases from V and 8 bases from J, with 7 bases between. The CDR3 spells CASSPGQEKLFF. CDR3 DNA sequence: TGTGCCAGCTCACCCGGACAGGAAAAACTGTTTTTT.

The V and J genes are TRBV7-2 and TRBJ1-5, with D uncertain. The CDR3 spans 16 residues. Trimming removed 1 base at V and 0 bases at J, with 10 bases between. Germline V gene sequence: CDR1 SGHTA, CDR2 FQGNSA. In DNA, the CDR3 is TGTGCCAGCAGCTTAGATGGGATCCGTAGCAATCAGCCCCAGCATTTT. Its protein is CASSLDGIRSNQPQHF. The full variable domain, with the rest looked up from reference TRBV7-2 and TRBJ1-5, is GAGVSQSPSNKVTEKGKDVELRCDPISGHTALYWYRQSLGQGLEFLIYFQGNSAPDKSGLPSDRFSAERTGGSVSTLTIQRTQQEDSAVYLCASSLDGIRSNQPQHFGDGTRLSIL.

CDR3 DNA sequence: TGTGCCAGCAGCTGGCCGGGACAGGGAATATACGAGCAGTACTTC. This gives the protein CASSWPGQGIYEQYF. This chain links TRBV7-8 with TRBJ2-7; 9 positions agree with TRBD1. This CDR3 spans 15 amino acids. The V segment lost 4 bases and the J segment 4 bases; nucleotides outside the gene matches: 8. Germline V gene data show CDR1 as SGHVS and CDR2 as FQNEAQ.

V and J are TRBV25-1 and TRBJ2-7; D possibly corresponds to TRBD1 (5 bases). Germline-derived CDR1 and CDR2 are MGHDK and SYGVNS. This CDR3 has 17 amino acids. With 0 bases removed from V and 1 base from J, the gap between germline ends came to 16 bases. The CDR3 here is CASSEYQGTDNSYEQYF. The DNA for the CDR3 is TGTGCCAGCAGTGAATACCAGGGAACGGATAATTCCTACGAGCAGTACTTC.

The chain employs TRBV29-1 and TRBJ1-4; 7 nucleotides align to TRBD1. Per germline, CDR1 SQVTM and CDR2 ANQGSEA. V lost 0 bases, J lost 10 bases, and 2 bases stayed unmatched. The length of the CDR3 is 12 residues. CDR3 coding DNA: TGCAGCGTTGAAGAAGGGGGCCTAAAACTGTTTTTT. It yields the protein CSVEEGGLKLFF.

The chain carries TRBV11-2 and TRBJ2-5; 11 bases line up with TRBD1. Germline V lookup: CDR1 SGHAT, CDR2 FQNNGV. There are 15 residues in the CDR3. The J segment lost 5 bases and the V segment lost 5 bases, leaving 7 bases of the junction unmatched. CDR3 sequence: CASSPSGTGGETQYF. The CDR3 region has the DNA TGTGCCAGCAGCCCATCGGGGACAGGGGGTGAGACCCAGTACTTC. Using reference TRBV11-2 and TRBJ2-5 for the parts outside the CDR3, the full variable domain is EAGVAQSPRYKIIEKRQSVAFWCNPISGHATLYWYQQILGQGPKLLIQFQNNGVVDDSQLPKDRFSAERLKGVDSTLKIQPAKLEDSAVYLCASSPSGTGGETQYFGPGTRLLVL.

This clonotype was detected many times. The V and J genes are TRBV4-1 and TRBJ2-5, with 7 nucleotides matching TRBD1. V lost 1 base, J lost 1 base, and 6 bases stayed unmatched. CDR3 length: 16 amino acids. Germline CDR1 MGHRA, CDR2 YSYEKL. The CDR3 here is CASSQGTGHPQETQYF. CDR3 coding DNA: TGCGCCAGCAGCCAAGGGACAGGACATCCCCAAGAGACCCAGTACTTC.

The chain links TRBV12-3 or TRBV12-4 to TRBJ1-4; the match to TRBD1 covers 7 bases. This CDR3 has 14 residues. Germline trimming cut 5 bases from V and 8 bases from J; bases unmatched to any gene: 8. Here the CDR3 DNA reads TGTGCCAGCAGTGTTGACAGGGAAGAAGAAAAACTGTTTTTT. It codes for CASSVDREEEKLFF.

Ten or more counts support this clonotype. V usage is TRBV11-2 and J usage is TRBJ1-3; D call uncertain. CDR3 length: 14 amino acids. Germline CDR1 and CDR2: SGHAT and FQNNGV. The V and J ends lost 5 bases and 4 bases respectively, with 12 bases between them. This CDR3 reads CASSGRTAGNTIYF. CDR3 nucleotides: TGTGCCAGCAGCGGGAGGACTGCAGGAAACACCATATATTTT.